These 31 T cell receptor beta chains share one sample of origin, sequenced in a study of T cell responses to AZD1222 COVID-19 vaccine. The protocol was immunoSEQ multiplex PCR, while the TCRdb copy is restricted to in-frame clones and leaves out a portion. The sample holds 140,000 to 150,000 clones; roughly 90% are singletons and the top ten take more than 1.2%. The sample was peripheral blood, taken on day 0 of AZD1222 vaccination. The receptor source for this set is an adult in good health.

The rearrangement joins TRBV11-2 to TRBJ2-3; D gene unclear. This CDR3 spans 13 amino acids. Looked up from germline, CDR1 is SGHAT and CDR2 is FQNNGV. Trimming removed 5 bases at V and 6 bases at J, with 12 bases between. The CDR3 sequence is CASSVGSLDTQYF. The CDR3 DNA sequence: TGTGCCAGCAGCGTAGGGTCTTTGGATACGCAGTATTTT.

This chain joins TRBV30 and TRBJ2-5, with D perhaps assigned TRBD1 or TRBD2 (5 bases each). This CDR3 has 14 residues. From germline, CDR1 is GTSNPN and CDR2 SVGIG (reference sequence). V was trimmed by 0 bases and J by 4 bases, leaving 12 bases between them. DNA for the CDR3: TGTGCCTGGAGTGTACGGGACCCACGAGAGACCCAGTACTTC. This sequence encodes CAWSVRDPRETQYF.

The gene calls are TRBV5-1 and TRBJ2-3, with D perhaps TRBD1 (6 bases). This CDR3 is 15 amino acids long. The V and J ends lost 1 base and 4 bases respectively, with 13 bases between them. The germline V gene has CDR1 SGHRS and CDR2 YFSETQ. For the CDR3, the DNA is TGCGCCAGCAGCTTGTGGCAGGGGATTTCAGATACGCAGTATTTT. It specifies CASSLWQGISDTQYF.

This chain uses TRBV18 with TRBJ1-3, with a tentative D call TRBD1 (5 bases). Trimming stripped 2 bases from V and 2 bases from J, with 16 bases between. In germline, CDR1 is KGHSH, CDR2 LQKENI. The CDR3 spans 17 residues. CDR3 in DNA: TGTGCCAGCTCACCAGTCGGCGGTCGGGGGACTGGAAACACCATATATTTT. Translation gives CASSPVGGRGTGNTIYF. Full variable domain (outside the CDR3, taken from reference TRBV18 and TRBJ1-3): NAGVMQNPRHLVRRRGQEARLRCSPMKGHSHVYWYRQLPEEGLKFMVYLQKENIIDESGMPKERFSAEFPKEGPSILRIQQVVRGDSAAYFCASSPVGGRGTGNTIYFGEGSWLTVV.

The chain is built from TRBV28 and TRBJ1-2; TRBD1 aligns across 8 bases. Trimming cost V 8 bases and J 5 bases; bases outside gene matches: 16. Germline-derived CDR1 and CDR2 are MDHEN and SYDVKM. There are 16 residues in the CDR3. The CDR3 DNA reads TGTGCCAGCTATCCAATCGGACAGGGATTTTCTTATGGCTACACCTTC. As protein: CASYPIGQGFSYGYTF.

V usage is TRBV29-1 and J usage is TRBJ2-7; D remains unclear. CDR1 SQVTM and CDR2 ANQGSEA come from the germline V gene. The CDR3 consists of 11 residues. V lost 7 bases, J lost 8 bases, and 15 bases lay in between. The CDR3 coding sequence is TGCAGCGCCCGAGACCCCCCGCAGCAGTACTTC. It codes for CSARDPPQQYF.

The V and J genes are TRBV11-3 and TRBJ1-1, with D possibly being TRBD1 (5 bases). V dropped 5 bases and J dropped 4 bases, with 14 bases sitting between them. The CDR3 runs 14 residues. The germline gives CDR1 SGHNT, CDR2 YENEEA. In DNA, the CDR3 is TGTGCCAGCAGCCGAAGAAACGGGGGCACTGAAGCTTTCTTT. Amino acids: CASSRRNGGTEAFF.

The chain recombines TRBV7-9 with TRBJ2-7, with TRBD1 as a possible D gene (5 bases). The germline V gene has CDR1 SEHNR and CDR2 FQNEAQ (reference sequence). The CDR3 consists of 12 residues. V was pared by 3 bases and J by 3 bases, with 6 bases between. CDR3 amino acids: CASSFQGYEQYF. The CDR3 nucleotides read TGTGCCAGCAGCTTCCAGGGCTACGAGCAGTACTTC.

The rearrangement uses TRBV7-9 and TRBJ2-1, with TRBD2 identical over 7 bases. J gave up 5 bases and V 5 bases, and 9 bases lay outside the gene matches. CDR1 and CDR2 from the germline V gene are SEHNR and FQNEAQ (reference sequence). CDR3 length equals 15 residues. CDR3 sequence reads: CASSHRTRENNEQFF. CDR3 sequence (DNA): TGTGCCAGCAGCCACCGGACTAGAGAAAACAATGAGCAGTTCTTC.

The chain uses TRBV9 and TRBJ2-1, with D perhaps TRBD2 (5 bases). V lost 4 bases and J lost 6, with 20 bases in between. Germline values: CDR1 SGDLS, CDR2 YYNGEE. The CDR3 sequence is 16 residues long. The chain's CDR3 is CASSSWGELKVNEQFF. The CDR3 nucleotides are TGTGCCAGCAGCTCCTGGGGAGAGTTAAAGGTCAATGAGCAGTTCTTC.

The chain is built from TRBV14 and TRBJ2-7, with 9 bases fitting TRBD1. Per germline, CDR1 SGHDN and CDR2 FVKESK. This CDR3 is built from 16 residues. The junction had 9 bases not matched to a gene; V was cut back by 5 bases and J by 1 base. Written as DNA, the CDR3 is TGTGCCAGCAGCACTATTACAGGGGGCCGTTCCTACGAGCAGTACTTC. Translation gives CASSTITGGRSYEQYF.

This clone showed up just a few times. The V and J genes are TRBV6-2 or TRBV6-3 and TRBJ1-4; TRBD1 agrees at 9 bases. This CDR3 region has 14 residues. Germline CDR1 reads MNHEY; CDR2 reads SVGEGT. Trimming took 4 bases from V and 6 from J; bases not matched to a gene: 3. CDR3 DNA sequence: TGTGCCAGCAGTTCGGACAGGGGTGATGAAAAACTGTTTTTT. It specifies CASSSDRGDEKLFF.

This clone came up once. The chain couples TRBV11-2 to TRBJ1-4; tentatively, D is TRBD1 (5 bases). V lost 6 bases and J lost 5, with 13 bases in between. Germline CDR1 and CDR2: SGHAT and FQNNGV. This CDR3 region has 14 residues. The CDR3 DNA reads as TGTGCCAGCAGTTACCCAGGGAGAAATGAAAAACTGTTTTTT. Amino acid sequence: CASSYPGRNEKLFF.

This chain joins TRBV6-1 and TRBJ1-5, with D possibly matching TRBD1 (6 bases). CDR1 and CDR2 from the germline V gene are MNHNS and SASEGT. V lost 3 bases and J 5 bases, leaving 8 bases between the germline ends. This CDR3 is built from 13 residues. Here the CDR3 reads CASSDRGDQPQHF. The CDR3 region has the DNA TGTGCCAGCAGTGACAGGGGAGATCAGCCCCAGCATTTT.

V is TRBV5-1 and J is TRBJ2-3; no definite D call. The CDR3 totals 16 residues. Germline V gives CDR1 SGHRS, CDR2 YFSETQ. With 3 bases removed from V and 3 bases from J, the gap between germline ends came to 17 bases. The CDR3 DNA reads as TGCGCCAGCAGCTGGGCCCCGGACGGAAGGACAGATACGCAGTATTTT. It codes for CASSWAPDGRTDTQYF.

This clone was detected once. The chain's CDR3 is CASSRGTGPTDTQYF. As DNA, the CDR3 is TGTGCCAGCAGCCGCGGGACAGGGCCCACAGATACGCAGTATTTT. V is TRBV11-3 and J is TRBJ2-3; 9 nucleotides align to TRBD1. Germline CDR1 and CDR2: SGHNT and YENEEA. This CDR3 is 15 amino acids long. J was trimmed by 2 bases and V by 5 bases; bases with no gene match: 5.

A single count supports this clone. CDR3 DNA sequence: TGTGCCAGCAGTGGCGGGGGAGGTACTGAAGCTTTCTTT. It encodes CASSGGGGTEAFF. This sequence joins TRBV6-4 and TRBJ1-1, with D perhaps TRBD1 (5 bases). From germline, CDR1 is MRHNA and CDR2 SNTAGT. This CDR3 has 13 residues. V was pared by 4 bases and J by 5 bases, with 11 bases between.

The J gene is TRBJ1-3, the V gene TRBV27; no reliable D call. Germline values: CDR1 MNHEY, CDR2 SMNVEV (reference sequence). V was cut by 6 bases and J by 0 bases, with 9 bases left in between. The CDR3 is made up of 14 amino acids. CDR3 sequence reads: CASSKGSSGNTIYF. The CDR3 nucleotides read TGTGCCAGCAGCAAGGGTTCCTCTGGAAACACCATATATTTT.

The CDR3 bases are TGTGCCAGCAGTTTAACGCAGGGGACCCACTTCTACGAGCAGTACTTC. This encodes CASSLTQGTHFYEQYF. The chain recombines TRBV27 with TRBJ2-7; TRBD1 might be the D (6 bases). This CDR3 region has 16 residues. V lost 2 bases to trimming and J lost 3 bases, with 17 bases between them. CDR1 is MNHEY, CDR2 SMNVEV, per germline (reference sequence).

This clone was counted a single time. Mismatch with germline at one junction end may stem from a read error. This chain connects TRBV7-7 to TRBJ2-1; no firm D call. Germline assignment: CDR1 SSHAT and CDR2 FNYEAQ (reference sequence). The CDR3 covers 13 residues. CDR3 nucleotides: TGTGCTAGCAGCTTACGGCTCTACAATGAGCAGTTCTTC. Translating gives CASSLRLYNEQFF.

The chain is built from TRBV24-1 and TRBJ2-7; D is unclear. The length of the CDR3 is 11 residues. V was cut by 11 bases and J by 3 bases, with 10 bases left in between. Germline V CDR1 and CDR2: KGHDR, SFDVKD. For the CDR3, the DNA is TGTGCCATTGGCTCTGGCTACGAGCAGTACTTC. It yields the protein CAIGSGYEQYF.

V and J are TRBV18 and TRBJ1-6; D uncertain. V lost 1 base and J 4 bases, leaving 14 bases between the germline ends. Germline V lookup: CDR1 KGHSH, CDR2 LQKENI. The CDR3 contains 17 residues. CDR3 sequence: CASSPLPRPGYNSPLHF. The CDR3 bases are TGTGCCAGCTCACCACTTCCGAGGCCCGGATATAATTCACCCCTCCACTTT.

The rearrangement uses TRBV12-5 and TRBJ1-6, with a possible D match to TRBD1 (6 bases). The CDR3 contains 16 residues. In germline, CDR1 is LGHNT, CDR2 FRNRAP. V lost 0 bases, J lost 7 bases, and 13 bases lay in between. The CDR3 protein is CASGLVLGQRNSPLHF. In DNA, the CDR3 is TGTGCTAGTGGTTTGGTCCTTGGACAGAGGAATTCACCCCTCCACTTT.

The chain carries TRBV29-1 and TRBJ2-1, with 13 bases identical to TRBD2. The CDR3 is made up of 15 amino acids. The V segment lost 6 bases and the J segment 2 bases; nucleotides outside the gene matches: 4. Germline V gives CDR1 SQVTM, CDR2 ANQGSEA. The CDR3 protein is CSVETSGRPYNEQFF. As DNA, the CDR3 is TGCAGCGTGGAGACTAGCGGGAGGCCCTACAATGAGCAGTTCTTC.

V gene TRBV12-3 or TRBV12-4 combines with J gene TRBJ1-2; TRBD1 is a possible D gene (6 bases). The germline V and J ends were trimmed by 2 bases and 4 bases, with 8 bases remaining between them. The CDR3 is made up of 13 amino acids. Here the CDR3 reads CASSLRTAYGYTF. CDR3 bases: TGTGCCAGCAGTTTACGGACAGCCTATGGCTACACCTTC.

The chain employs TRBV5-1 and TRBJ1-4; no clear D. The CDR3 contains 16 residues. Germline V gene lookup returns CDR1 SGHRS and CDR2 YFSETQ. Trimming stripped 0 bases from V and 5 bases from J, with 14 bases between. The CDR3 here is CASSLGGLRENEKLFF. The CDR3 coding sequence is TGCGCCAGCAGCTTGGGAGGGTTAAGGGAGAATGAAAAACTGTTTTTT.

This clone has only one observation. The rearrangement uses TRBV6-5 and TRBJ2-5; perhaps TRBD1 as D (6 bases). V was cut by 9 bases and J by 2 bases, with 10 bases left in between. The CDR3 spans 12 residues. Germline CDR1 and CDR2: MNHEY and SVGAGI. The CDR3 loop reads CASSQGQETQYF. For the CDR3, the DNA is TGTGCCAGTTCACAGGGACAAGAGACCCAGTACTTC.

The chain links TRBV6-6 to TRBJ2-4, with D tentatively TRBD2 (6 bases). V gave up 0 bases and J gave up 0 bases, with 9 bases separating them. Germline V gives CDR1 MNHNY, CDR2 SVGAGI (reference sequence). The CDR3 loop spans 16 amino acids. The chain's CDR3 is CASSYSGGTAKNIQYF. CDR3 coding DNA: TGTGCCAGCAGTTACTCAGGCGGGACAGCCAAAAACATTCAGTACTTC.

V gene TRBV9 combines with J gene TRBJ1-2, with D uncertain. Trimming took 3 bases from V and 5 from J, leaving 8 bases between them. The CDR3 is made up of 12 amino acids. Germline loops: CDR1 SGDLS, CDR2 YYNGEE. CDR3 in amino acids: CASSELGYGYTF. CDR3 bases: TGTGCCAGCAGCGAACTCGGGTATGGCTACACCTTC.

The V and J genes are TRBV6-2 or TRBV6-3 and TRBJ2-7; D is ambiguous. With 0 bases removed from V and 4 bases from J, the gap between germline ends came to 7 bases. This CDR3 is 13 amino acids long. CDR1 and CDR2 from the germline V gene are MNHEY and SVGEGT. DNA of the CDR3: TGTGCCAGCAGTTACTCAAATAAGTACGAGCAGTACTTC. It yields the protein CASSYSNKYEQYF.

The chain uses TRBV27 and TRBJ1-4; D perhaps matches TRBD1 (5 bases). Trimming left V 8 bases short and J 8 bases short, with 15 bases between. The CDR3 loop spans 13 amino acids. Germline loops: CDR1 MNHEY, CDR2 SMNVEV (reference sequence). CDR3 amino acids: CASGARGGEKLFF. Written as DNA, the CDR3 is TGTGCCAGCGGCGCCCGGGGGGGAGAAAAACTGTTTTTT.